One and the same sample provided the 29 T cell receptor beta chains below, sequenced in a study of T cells in Graves' hyperthyroidism and ophthalmopathy. Amplification of TCR beta CDR3 regions used RNA as the template. The primer set for the first-round RT-PCR of the TCR CDR3 was HTBI. One entry per CDR3 protein results from TCRdb running MiXCR on the multiplex PCR reads. The sample contains about 290,000 distinct CDR3 sequences, approximately 12% of which appear only once. Sequencing was done on a sample of blood. The receptor source for this set is a woman aged 25-40 years with Graves' hyperthyroidism that later progressed to Graves' ophthalmopathy.

The chain joins TRBV5-1 to TRBJ2-5; no clear D gene. Per germline, CDR1 SGHRS and CDR2 YFSETQ. The CDR3 runs to 14 residues. V dropped 0 bases and J dropped 5 bases, with 11 bases sitting between them. The CDR3 sequence is CASSLGGPRETQYF. CDR3 nucleotides: TGCGCCAGCAGCTTGGGTGGACCCCGGGAGACCCAGTACTTC. The whole variable domain, remainder taken from reference TRBV5-1 and TRBJ2-5, is KAGVTQTPRYLIKTRGQQVTLSCSPISGHRSVSWYQQTPGQGLQFLFEYFSETQRNKGNFPGRFSGRQFSNSRSEMNVSTLELGDSALYLCASSLGGPRETQYFGPGTRLLVL.

This clonotype was detected ten times or more. V gene TRBV2 combines with J gene TRBJ2-7; D might be TRBD1 (6 bases). V lost 4 bases and J 6 bases, leaving 13 bases between the germline ends. The CDR3 has 13 residues. The germline CDR1 and CDR2 sequences are SNHLY and FYNNEI. CDR3 sequence reads: CASSVLQGSEQYF. In DNA, the CDR3 is TGTGCCAGCAGTGTCCTACAGGGTAGCGAGCAGTACTTC. The full variable domain, rest sourced from reference TRBV2 and TRBJ2-7, is EPEVTQTPSHQVTQMGQEVILRCVPISNHLYFYWYRQILGQKVEFLVSFYNNEISEKSEIFDDQFSVERPDGSNFTLKIRSTKLEDSAMYFCASSVLQGSEQYFGPGTRLTVT.

In its sample, this clonotype was seen many times. The V and J genes are TRBV6-1 and TRBJ2-3; the D gene is possibly TRBD2 (6 bases). CDR3 length: 16 residues. The germline V and J ends were trimmed by 5 bases and 0 bases, with 15 bases remaining between them. Germline assignment: CDR1 MNHNS and CDR2 SASEGT. The CDR3 DNA reads as TGTGCCAGCAGTTATGCGGGAAGAAAGAGCACAGATACGCAGTATTTT. Translation gives CASSYAGRKSTDTQYF.

This clonotype was counted at least ten times. The rearrangement uses TRBV19 and TRBJ2-7; D might be TRBD1 (5 bases). In germline, CDR1 is LNHDA, CDR2 SQIVND (reference sequence). The CDR3 sequence is 13 residues long. Trimming cost V 3 bases and J 0 bases, with 6 bases left between them. CDR3 in amino acids: CASSIDSSYEQYF. DNA for the CDR3: TGTGCCAGTAGTATCGACAGCTCCTACGAGCAGTACTTC.

The chain combines TRBV12-3 or TRBV12-4 with TRBJ2-7, with D perhaps matching TRBD1 or TRBD2 (5 bases each). The CDR3 is 15 amino acids. V was trimmed by 5 bases and J by 2 bases, leaving 16 bases between them. Written as DNA, the CDR3 is TGTGCCAGCAGTCCGCCGGGACGCAAAACCTACGAGCAGTACTTC. This translates into CASSPPGRKTYEQYF.

Ten or more counts support this clonotype. This chain connects TRBV5-8 to TRBJ1-5, with 10 positions matching TRBD1. The germline V gene encodes CDR1 SGHTS and CDR2 YDEGEE. Trimming took 4 bases from V and 0 from J; bases not matched to a gene: 7. This CDR3 is 17 amino acids long. The CDR3 reads CASSGDRGLPSNQPQHF. CDR3 bases: TGTGCCAGCAGCGGGGACAGGGGACTCCCTAGCAATCAGCCCCAGCATTTT.

This clonotype was seen only a few times. V is TRBV24-1 and J is TRBJ1-5; TRBD1 agrees at 10 bases. With 2 bases clipped from V and 5 bases from J, the junction kept 2 bases outside the gene matches. Germline CDR1 reads KGHDR; CDR2 reads SFDVKD. The CDR3 has 15 residues. The CDR3 DNA is TGTGCCACCAGTGATTCCGGACAGGGGGATCAGCCCCAGCATTTT. Its translation is CATSDSGQGDQPQHF.

The V gene is TRBV27, the J gene TRBJ1-1; D is perhaps TRBD1 (5 bases). The V end lost 6 bases, the J end lost 1 base, and 9 bases lay between the germline ends. The CDR3 runs 13 residues. The germline CDR1 and CDR2 sequences are MNHEY and SMNVEV (reference sequence). The CDR3 DNA is TGTGCCAGCAGGGTCGGGGGGAACACTGAAGCTTTCTTT. It encodes CASRVGGNTEAFF.

The chain employs TRBV12-3 or TRBV12-4 and TRBJ1-3; 10 positions match TRBD1. J lost 1 base, V lost 6 bases, and 6 bases had no gene match. The CDR3 sequence is 16 residues long. The CDR3 DNA is TGTGCCAGCAGAACGACAGGGGGCGCTTCTGGAAACACCATATATTTT. Its translation is CASRTTGGASGNTIYF.

The table lists this clonotype with a few counts. The genes are TRBV9 and TRBJ2-7; D is unresolved. The V gene's germline CDR1 is SGDLS and CDR2 YYNGEE. V lost 4 bases and J lost 0, with 14 bases in between. This CDR3 comprises 15 residues. The CDR3 region is CASSPRPASSYEQYF. In DNA form, the CDR3 reads TGTGCCAGCAGCCCTCGTCCTGCTAGCTCCTACGAGCAGTACTTC.

This clonotype was picked up many times. The chain links TRBV28 to TRBJ2-7; D is tentatively TRBD1 or TRBD2 (5 bases each). Germline values: CDR1 MDHEN, CDR2 SYDVKM. V lost 2 bases and J lost 3, with 11 bases in between. The CDR3 length is 14 residues. As DNA, the CDR3 is TGTGCCAGCAGTTTAAGGGACGGCGACTACGAGCAGTACTTC. This encodes CASSLRDGDYEQYF.

This clonotype was seen repeatedly, ten times or more. This chain joins TRBV12-3 or TRBV12-4 and TRBJ2-7; D is ambiguous. V gave up 2 bases and J gave up 7 bases, with 9 bases separating them. This CDR3 is 12 amino acids long. The CDR3 loop reads CASSLKFMEQYF. The CDR3 DNA reads as TGTGCCAGCAGTTTAAAGTTTATGGAGCAGTACTTC.

This clonotype was seen a few times. The V and J genes are TRBV6-1 and TRBJ2-1; D uncertain. The V and J ends lost 5 bases and 0 bases respectively, with 11 bases between them. In germline, CDR1 is MNHNS, CDR2 SASEGT. The length of the CDR3 is 15 residues. CDR3 nucleotide sequence: TGTGCCAGCAGTCCCCACCTTGGCTCCTACAATGAGCAGTTCTTC. It specifies CASSPHLGSYNEQFF.

For the CDR3, the DNA is TGTGCCAGCAGTGTGGACAGGGCCACCTACAATGAGCAGTTCTTC. Residues: CASSVDRATYNEQFF. The gene calls are TRBV12-3 or TRBV12-4 and TRBJ2-1; 8 bases agree with TRBD1. J gave up 2 bases and V 5 bases, and 5 bases lay outside the gene matches. CDR3 size: 15 residues.

Only a few counts were recorded for this clonotype. At one of its ends the junction is not consistent with the germline gene, which may arise from a read error. The V and J genes are TRBV7-9 and TRBJ2-1; 9 bases map to TRBD2. Per the germline V gene, CDR1 is SEHNR and CDR2 is FQNEAQ (reference sequence). The CDR3 is made up of 11 amino acids. CDR3 sequence reads: CASRAGTSTLF. CDR3 nucleotides: TGTGCCAGCAGGGCCGGGACTAGCACCCTCTTC.

This clonotype was counted only a few times. The V gene is TRBV6-1, the J gene TRBJ2-7, with TRBD2 identical over 7 bases. The CDR3 runs 14 residues. CDR1 is MNHNS, CDR2 SASEGT, per germline. V dropped 5 bases and J dropped 3; count of bases not matched to a gene: 7. In DNA, the CDR3 is TGTGCCAGCAGTCCGGGGGGTATCCGCTACGAGCAGTACTTC. This translates into CASSPGGIRYEQYF.

This clonotype appeared once. The V and J genes are TRBV27 and TRBJ2-7; 8 bases fit TRBD2. CDR3 length: 15 residues. Germline assignment: CDR1 MNHEY and CDR2 SMNVEV (reference sequence). V was clipped by 2 bases and J by 4 bases; unmatched bases: 7. CDR3 in amino acids: CASSLIGGRQYEQYF. The CDR3 DNA reads TGTGCCAGCAGTTTAATTGGCGGGAGGCAATACGAGCAGTACTTC.

This clonotype was observed many times. The chain links TRBV9 to TRBJ1-1; TRBD1 is a possible D gene (5 bases). The CDR3 length is 16 residues. Trimming left V 3 bases short and J 2 bases short, with 17 bases between. The germline CDR1 and CDR2 sequences are SGDLS and YYNGEE. This CDR3 reads CASSAGVSGQNTEAFF. The CDR3 DNA follows: TGTGCCAGCAGCGCGGGGGTATCGGGCCAAAACACTGAAGCTTTCTTT.

As to this clonotype: Given a much more abundant clone one base away, this may be a read error. The chain carries TRBV2 and TRBJ2-3; D is undetermined. V was pared by 7 bases and J by 0 bases, with 11 bases between. CDR3 size: 14 residues. Germline-derived CDR1 and CDR2 are SNHLY and FYNNEI. For the CDR3, the DNA is TGTGCCAGCAACTTTGACGGAAGCACAGATACGCAGTATTTT. Translation gives CASNFDGSTDTQYF.

This chain joins TRBV27 and TRBJ2-7; 12 bases are a match to TRBD2. The germline CDR1 and CDR2 sequences are MNHEY and SMNVEV (reference sequence). The length of the CDR3 is 15 residues. The junction had 7 bases not matched to a gene; V was cut back by 6 bases and J by 4 bases. CDR3 amino acids: CASSETSGSQYEQYF. CDR3 DNA sequence: TGTGCCAGCAGCGAGACTAGCGGGAGTCAATACGAGCAGTACTTC.

This clonotype has ten or more counts. This chain joins TRBV20-1 and TRBJ2-3; D perhaps matches TRBD2 (5 bases). The ends were cut back, 3 bases at V and 6 bases at J, with 10 bases in the middle. From germline, CDR1 is DFQATT and CDR2 SNEGSKA (reference sequence). CDR3 length equals 12 residues. CDR3 DNA sequence: TGCAGTGCTAGTGAGGGCTTGGATACGCAGTATTTT. Residues: CSASEGLDTQYF.

In nucleotides, the CDR3 is TGCGCCAGCAGCCAAGATCGGGGCGCTGGGACCCAGTACTTC. Amino acids: CASSQDRGAGTQYF. The gene calls are TRBV4-3 and TRBJ2-5; D is tentatively TRBD1 or TRBD2 (5 bases each). Germline assignment: CDR1 LGHNA and CDR2 YSLEER. This CDR3 has 14 amino acids. Trimming left V 0 bases short and J 7 bases short, with 12 bases between.

In this sample, this clonotype turned up many times. V usage is TRBV30 and J usage is TRBJ1-1; a weak D match, TRBD1 (5 bases). Looked up from germline, CDR1 is GTSNPN and CDR2 is SVGIG (reference sequence). The CDR3 extends over 12 amino acids. V lost 8 bases and J 11 bases, leaving 21 bases between the germline ends. CDR3 sequence (DNA): TGTGCCGGGGGTACGGTCGGGGAGGCGGCTTTCTTT. Its translation is CAGGTVGEAAFF.

This sequence joins TRBV12-5 and TRBJ2-3; maybe TRBD1 (6 bases). The ends were cut back, 2 bases at V and 1 base at J, with 10 bases in the middle. This CDR3 spans 15 amino acids. Looked up from germline, CDR1 is LGHNT and CDR2 is FRNRAP. The CDR3 nucleotides read TGTGCTAGTGGTTTGTCGACAGGCGGCACAGATACGCAGTATTTT. It is translated as CASGLSTGGTDTQYF.

This clonotype was observed many times. The rearrangement links TRBV6-1 to TRBJ2-1; the match to TRBD2 covers 9 bases. The length of the CDR3 is 16 residues. Germline loops: CDR1 MNHNS, CDR2 SASEGT. J lost 7 bases, V lost 5 bases, and 12 bases had no gene match. CDR3 nucleotides: TGTGCCAGCAGTTATAGGATAGCGGGAGTAAGAAATGAGCAGTTCTTC. The encoded protein is CASSYRIAGVRNEQFF.

The V gene is TRBV7-6, the J gene TRBJ1-1; maybe TRBD1 (5 bases). Germline V CDR1 and CDR2: SGHVS, FNYEAQ. Trimming took 1 base from V and 8 from J, leaving 11 bases between them. This CDR3 contains 13 residues. The CDR3 loop is CASSLVVGREAFF. Here the CDR3 DNA reads TGTGCCAGCAGCTTAGTTGTGGGGCGGGAAGCTTTCTTT.

This clonotype was recorded only once. This chain links TRBV3-1 with TRBJ2-4; 7 bases agree with TRBD1. The CDR3 loop spans 18 amino acids. With 4 bases clipped from V and 1 base from J, the junction kept 13 bases outside the gene matches. The V gene's germline CDR1 is LGHDT and CDR2 YNNKEL (reference sequence). CDR3 loop: CASSLSRDSEMAKNIQYF. The CDR3 DNA sequence: TGTGCCAGCAGCCTCAGCCGGGACAGCGAGATGGCCAAAAACATTCAGTACTTC.

The chain has TRBV20-1 and TRBJ2-1, with D tentatively TRBD2 (5 bases). Germline CDR1 reads DFQATT; CDR2 reads SNEGSKA (reference sequence). This CDR3 is 12 amino acids long. V was trimmed by 4 bases and J by 6 bases, leaving 10 bases between them. CDR3 loop: CSAKRTLNEQFF. Written as DNA, the CDR3 is TGCAGTGCTAAAAGGACTCTCAATGAGCAGTTCTTC.

The J gene is TRBJ1-4, the V gene TRBV30, with TRBD1 matching over 8 bases. Germline CDR1 is GTSNPN and CDR2 is SVGIG (reference sequence). The CDR3 extends over 15 amino acids. The V and J ends lost 2 bases and 7 bases, in that order; junction bases with no gene match: 9. CDR3 sequence reads: CAWSTTTGVGEKLFF. The CDR3 bases are TGTGCCTGGAGTACAACGACAGGGGTGGGTGAAAAACTGTTTTTT.